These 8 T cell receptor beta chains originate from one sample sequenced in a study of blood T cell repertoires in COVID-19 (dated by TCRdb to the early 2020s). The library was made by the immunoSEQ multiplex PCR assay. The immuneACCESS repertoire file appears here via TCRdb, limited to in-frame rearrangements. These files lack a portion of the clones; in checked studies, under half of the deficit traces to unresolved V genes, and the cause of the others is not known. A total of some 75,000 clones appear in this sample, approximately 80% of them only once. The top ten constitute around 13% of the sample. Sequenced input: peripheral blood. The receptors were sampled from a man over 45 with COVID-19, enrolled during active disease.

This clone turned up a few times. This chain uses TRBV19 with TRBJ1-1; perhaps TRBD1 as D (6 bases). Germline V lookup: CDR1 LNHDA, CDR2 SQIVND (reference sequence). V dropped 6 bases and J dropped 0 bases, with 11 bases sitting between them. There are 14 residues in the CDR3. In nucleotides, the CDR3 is TGTGCCAGTAGAGGACAGAACATGAACACTGAAGCTTTCTTT. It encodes CASRGQNMNTEAFF. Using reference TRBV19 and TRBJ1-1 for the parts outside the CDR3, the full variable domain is DGGITQSPKYLFRKEGQNVTLSCEQNLNHDAMYWYRQDPGQGLRLIYYSQIVNDFQKGDIAEGYSVSREKKESFPLTVTSAQKNPTAFYLCASRGQNMNTEAFFGQGTRLTVV.

The CDR3: CASSQGSNTEAFF. In DNA, the CDR3 is TGTGCCAGCAGTCAGGGCTCGAACACTGAAGCTTTCTTT. The chain recombines TRBV7-3 with TRBJ1-1; D perhaps matches TRBD1 (5 bases). Germline CDR1 SGHTA, CDR2 FQGTGA. The CDR3 has 13 residues. Trimming removed 6 bases from V and 1 base from J, with 9 bases in between.

The CDR3 is CASEFYPGREELGYTF. The CDR3 nucleotides read TGTGCCAGCGAATTCTATCCCGGCAGGGAGGAATTAGGCTACACCTTC. V usage is TRBV11-3 and J usage is TRBJ1-2, with D possibly TRBD1 on 5 matching bases. V lost 8 bases and J 8 bases, leaving 27 bases between the germline ends. CDR1 is SGHNT, CDR2 YENEEA, per germline. The CDR3 extends over 16 amino acids.

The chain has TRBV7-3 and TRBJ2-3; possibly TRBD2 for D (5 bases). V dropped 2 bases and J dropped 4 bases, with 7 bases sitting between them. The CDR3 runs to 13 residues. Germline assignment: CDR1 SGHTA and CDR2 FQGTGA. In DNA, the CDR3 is TGTGCCAGCAGCTTACAGCGGTCAGATACGCAGTATTTT. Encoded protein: CASSLQRSDTQYF.

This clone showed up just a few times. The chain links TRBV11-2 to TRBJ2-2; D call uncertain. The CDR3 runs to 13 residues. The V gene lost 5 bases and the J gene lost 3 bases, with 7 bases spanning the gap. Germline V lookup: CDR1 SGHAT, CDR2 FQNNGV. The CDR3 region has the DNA TGTGCCAGCAGCCCCCGTGACACCGGGGAGCTGTTTTTT. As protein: CASSPRDTGELFF.

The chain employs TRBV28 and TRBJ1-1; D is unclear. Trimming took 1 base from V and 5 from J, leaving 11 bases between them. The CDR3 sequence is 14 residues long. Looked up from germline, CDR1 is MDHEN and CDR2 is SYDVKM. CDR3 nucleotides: TGTGCCAGCAGTTTATTGGGAGGGAGAACTGAAGCTTTCTTT. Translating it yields CASSLLGGRTEAFF.

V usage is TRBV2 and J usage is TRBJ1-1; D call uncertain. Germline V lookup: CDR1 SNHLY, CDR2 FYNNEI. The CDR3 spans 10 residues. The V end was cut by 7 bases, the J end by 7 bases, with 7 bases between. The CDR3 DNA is TGTGCCAGCACCGTGTATGAAGCTTTCTTT. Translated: CASTVYEAFF.

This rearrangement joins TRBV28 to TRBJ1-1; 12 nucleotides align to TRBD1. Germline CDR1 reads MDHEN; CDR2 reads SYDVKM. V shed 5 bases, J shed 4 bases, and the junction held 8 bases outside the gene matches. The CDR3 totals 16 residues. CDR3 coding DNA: TGTGCCAGCAGTGCCGGGACAGGGGGCGCGGGCACTGAAGCTTTCTTT. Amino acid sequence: CASSAGTGGAGTEAFF.